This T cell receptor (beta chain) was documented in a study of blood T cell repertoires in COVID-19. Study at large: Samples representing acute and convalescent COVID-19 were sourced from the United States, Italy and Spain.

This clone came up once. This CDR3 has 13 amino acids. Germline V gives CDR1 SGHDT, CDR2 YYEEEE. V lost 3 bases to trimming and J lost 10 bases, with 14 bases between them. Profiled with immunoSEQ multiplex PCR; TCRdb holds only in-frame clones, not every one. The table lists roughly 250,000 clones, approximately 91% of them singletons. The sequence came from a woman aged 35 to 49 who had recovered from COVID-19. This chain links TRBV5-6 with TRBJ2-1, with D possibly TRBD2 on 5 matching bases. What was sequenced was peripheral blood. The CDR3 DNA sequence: TGTGCCAGCAGCTCCTCGGACTGGGCCGAGCAGTTCTTC. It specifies CASSSSDWAEQFF. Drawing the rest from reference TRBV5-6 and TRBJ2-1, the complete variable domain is DAGVTQSPTHLIKTRGQQVTLRCSPKSGHDTVSWYQQALGQGPQFIFQYYEEEERQRGNFPDRFSGHQFPNYSSELNVNALLLGDSALYLCASSSSDWAEQFFGPGTRLTVL.